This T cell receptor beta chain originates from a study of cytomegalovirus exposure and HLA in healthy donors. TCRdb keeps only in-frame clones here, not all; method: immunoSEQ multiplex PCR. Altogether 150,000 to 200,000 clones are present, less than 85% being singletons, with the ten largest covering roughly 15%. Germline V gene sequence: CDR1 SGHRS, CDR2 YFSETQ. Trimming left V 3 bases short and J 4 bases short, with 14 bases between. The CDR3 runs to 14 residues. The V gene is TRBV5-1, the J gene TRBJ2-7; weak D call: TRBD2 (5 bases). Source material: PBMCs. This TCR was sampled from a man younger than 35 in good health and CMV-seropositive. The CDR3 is CASSSAADRYEQYF. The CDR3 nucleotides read TGCGCCAGCAGCTCGGCAGCGGATCGGTACGAGCAGTACTTC.